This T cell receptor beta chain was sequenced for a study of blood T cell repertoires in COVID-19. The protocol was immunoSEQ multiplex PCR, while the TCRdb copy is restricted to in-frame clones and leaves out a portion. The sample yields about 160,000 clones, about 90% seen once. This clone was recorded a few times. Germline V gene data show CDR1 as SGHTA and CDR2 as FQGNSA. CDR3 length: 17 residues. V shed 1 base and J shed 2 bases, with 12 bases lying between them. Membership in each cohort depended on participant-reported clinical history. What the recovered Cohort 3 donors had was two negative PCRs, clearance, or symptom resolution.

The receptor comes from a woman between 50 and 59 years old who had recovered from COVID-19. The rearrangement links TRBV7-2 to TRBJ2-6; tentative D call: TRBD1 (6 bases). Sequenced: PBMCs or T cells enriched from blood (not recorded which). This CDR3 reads CASSLVPRGAGANVLTF. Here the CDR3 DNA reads TGTGCCAGCAGCTTAGTCCCCAGGGGAGCTGGGGCCAACGTCCTGACTTTC. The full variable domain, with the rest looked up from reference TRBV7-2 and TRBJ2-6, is GAGVSQSPSNKVTEKGKDVELRCDPISGHTALYWYRQSLGQGLEFLIYFQGNSAPDKSGLPSDRFSAERTGGSVSTLTIQRTQQEDSAVYLCASSLVPRGAGANVLTFGAGSRLTVL.